This TCR beta chain was recorded in a study of blood T cell repertoires in COVID-19. Study-level information: Some COVID-19 samples were acute and others convalescent; all came from the United States, Italy and Spain. Sources were T cells, B-cell-depleted T cells, or PBMCs; the material itself was cDNA or gDNA.

The table came from immunoSEQ multiplex PCR; TCRdb's copy has only in-frame clones and leaves some out. The sample shows about 280,000 clones, just under 90% of them seen only once. Per the germline V gene, CDR1 is MGHRA and CDR2 is YSYEKL. The V end lost 0 bases, the J end lost 5 bases, and 20 bases lay between the germline ends. The CDR3 is 18 amino acids. The chain recombines TRBV4-1 with TRBJ2-4; D is perhaps TRBD2 (6 bases). This TCR derives from a woman in her thirties with COVID-19, enrolled during active disease. The sample comprised peripheral blood. The CDR3 DNA reads as TGCGCCAGCAGCCAAGATAAACTAGCCTACCCCCCGGAAAACATTCAGTACTTC. Protein: CASSQDKLAYPPENIQYF.